The clone carrying this T cell receptor beta chain was counted only a few times. TCRdb redid the calling of the RACE reads with MiXCR, one entry per CDR3 protein. The sample includes about 51,000 distinct CDR3 sequences, over 8% of them seen just once. This entry belongs to a study of human T cells and chemical hapten exposure. Study context: Alopecia universalis, totalis or areata was present in patients who were mostly female.

Time point specified: pre-sensitization, week 0. Treatment given: therapeutic diphenylcyclopropenone sensitization with weekly scalp DPC. V was pared by 6 bases and J by 3 bases, with 8 bases of the junction left unmatched. The CDR3 loop spans 15 amino acids. The germline gives CDR1 MNHEY, CDR2 SVGEGT. The clonotype originates from a middle-aged woman with alopecia areata. Some clones in this sample may be carry-over from other donors' samples. J is TRBJ2-1 and V is TRBV6-2 or TRBV6-3; TRBD1 matches 7 bases. The sequencing used whole blood, collected in connection with sensitization to the hapten diphenylcyclopropenone (DPC). CDR3 loop: CASSVGQNVYNEQFF. In DNA form, the CDR3 reads TGTGCCAGCAGCGTGGGACAGAACGTCTACAATGAGCAGTTCTTC.